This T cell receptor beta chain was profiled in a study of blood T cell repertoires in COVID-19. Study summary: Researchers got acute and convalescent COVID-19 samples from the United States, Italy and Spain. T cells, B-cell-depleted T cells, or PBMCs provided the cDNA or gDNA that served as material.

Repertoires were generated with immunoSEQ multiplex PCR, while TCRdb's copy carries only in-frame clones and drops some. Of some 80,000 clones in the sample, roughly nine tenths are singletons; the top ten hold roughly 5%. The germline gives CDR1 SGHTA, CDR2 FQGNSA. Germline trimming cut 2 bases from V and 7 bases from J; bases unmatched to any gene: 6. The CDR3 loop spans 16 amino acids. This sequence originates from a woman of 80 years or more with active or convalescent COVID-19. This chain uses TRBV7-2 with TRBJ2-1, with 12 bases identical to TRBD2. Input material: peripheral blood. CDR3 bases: TGTGCCAGCAGCTTAACGGCTAGCGGGAGGGCAAATGAGCAGTTCTTC. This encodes CASSLTASGRANEQFF.